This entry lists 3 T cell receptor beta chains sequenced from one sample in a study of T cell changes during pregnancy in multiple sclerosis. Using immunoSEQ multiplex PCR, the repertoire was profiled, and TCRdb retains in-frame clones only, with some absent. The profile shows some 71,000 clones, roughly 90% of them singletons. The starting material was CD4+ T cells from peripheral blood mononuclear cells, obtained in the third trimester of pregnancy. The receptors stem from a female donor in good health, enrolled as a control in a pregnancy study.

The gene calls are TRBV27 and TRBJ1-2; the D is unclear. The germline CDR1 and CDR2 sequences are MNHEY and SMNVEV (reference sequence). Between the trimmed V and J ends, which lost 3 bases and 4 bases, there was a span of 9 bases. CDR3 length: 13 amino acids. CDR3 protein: CASSFTVAYGYTF. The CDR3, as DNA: TGTGCCAGCAGTTTTACAGTCGCCTATGGCTACACCTTC.

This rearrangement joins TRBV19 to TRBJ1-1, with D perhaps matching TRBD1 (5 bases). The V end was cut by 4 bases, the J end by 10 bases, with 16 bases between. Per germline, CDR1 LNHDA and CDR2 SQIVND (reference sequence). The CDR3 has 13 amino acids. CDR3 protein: CASSSGTSPRAFF. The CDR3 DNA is TGTGCCAGTAGTAGCGGGACTTCCCCCCGAGCTTTCTTT.

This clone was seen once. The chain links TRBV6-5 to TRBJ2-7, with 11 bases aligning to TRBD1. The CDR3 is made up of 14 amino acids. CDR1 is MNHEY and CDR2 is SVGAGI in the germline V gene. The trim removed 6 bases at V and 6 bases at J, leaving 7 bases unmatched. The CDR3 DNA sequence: TGTGCCAGCAGCAGGGGACAGGGGGTGGGCGAGCAGTACTTC. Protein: CASSRGQGVGEQYF.